The rows below give T cell receptor beta chains drawn from one sample of a study of Ad26.COV2.S vaccination and SARS-CoV-2 variants. The method was immunoSEQ multiplex PCR; TCRdb's version includes in-frame clones alone and lacks a portion of them. The sample contains about 370,000 clones, around nine tenths of which appear only once. The sequenced sample was peripheral blood, obtained in a trial of Ad26.COV2.S vaccine versus placebo. These receptors were obtained from a person aged 18-60 years who received the Ad26.COV2.S COVID-19 vaccine or a placebo. Both conserved end residues are part of each CDR3. D genes are given only for firm matches. A row's size may be missing; if present it is once, few, many or a size class.

V	D	size	J	length	DNA	CDR3
TRBV6-5	-	-	TRBJ2-1	14	TGTGCCAGCAGTTACTCGATGGACTTAAATGAGCAGTTCTTC	CASSYSMDLNEQFF
TRBV5-6	-	-	TRBJ1-1	12	TGTGCCAGCAACGCAAGGGGGGTTGAAGCTTTCTTT	CASNARGVEAFF
TRBV18	-	-	TRBJ2-5	11	TGTGCCAGCTCACCAGACGAGACCCAGTACTTC	CASSPDETQYF
TRBV30	-	-	TRBJ1-1	12	TGTGCCTGGAGGGTCCTTGACACTGAAGCTTTCTTT	CAWRVLDTEAFF
TRBV18	TRBD1	-	TRBJ1-5	13	TGTGCCAGCTCACCAGACAGGGGTAAGGTCAAGCATTTT	CASSPDRGKVKHF
TRBV11-1	-	-	TRBJ2-7	15	TGTGCCAGCAGCGGCACAAGGGGCGCCGGCAGCGAGCAGTACTTC	CASSGTRGAGSEQYF
TRBV7-2	-	-	TRBJ1-5	14	TGTGCCAGCAGCTCGGGACTCAACAATCAGCCCCAGCATTTT	CASSSGLNNQPQHF
TRBV5-1	TRBD2	-	TRBJ2-7	16	TGCGCCAGCAGCGAACTTTCCGGGACTAGCGGGTACGAGCAGTACTTC	CASSELSGTSGYEQYF
TRBV11-3	TRBD1	-	TRBJ1-2	16	TGTGCCAGCAGCGACCTACGGACAGGAAACTTCTATGGCTACACCTTC	CASSDLRTGNFYGYTF
TRBV30	-	-	TRBJ2-5	11	TGTGCCTGGAGTGCAGAGGAGACCCAGTACTTC	CAWSAEETQYF
TRBV7-9	TRBD1	-	TRBJ2-7	17	TGTGCCAGCAGCGCCAGCCCCGGGACAGTTGGCTCCTACGAGCAGTACTTC	CASSASPGTVGSYEQYF
TRBV5-1	TRBD2	-	TRBJ2-3	16	TGCGCCAGCAGCTCGCAACTAGCGGAGAATAGAGATACGCAGTATTTT	CASSSQLAENRDTQYF
TRBV18	-	once	TRBJ2-3	13	TGTGCCAGCTCACCATGGGGTACAGATACGCAGTATTTT	CASSPWGTDTQYF
TRBV2	TRBD2	-	TRBJ2-7	16	TGTGCCAGCATCCCGGGACTAGGGACCCACGGGGACGAGCAGTACTTC	CASIPGLGTHGDEQYF
TRBV10-3	-	-	TRBJ2-5	14	TGTGCCATCAGTGACGGTCACGGCCAAGAGACCCAGTACTTC	CAISDGHGQETQYF
TRBV29-1	-	-	TRBJ2-5	13	TGCAGCGTTGATGACATCCTGGGAGAGACCCAGTACTTC	CSVDDILGETQYF
TRBV30	TRBD1	-	TRBJ2-6	15	TGTGCCTGGTACTGGGGGACAGGCGGGGCCAACGTCCTGACTTTC	CAWYWGTGGANVLTF
TRBV11-2	-	-	TRBJ1-5	14	TGTGCCAGCAGCTTAGGACAACCGAATCAGCCCCAGCATTTT	CASSLGQPNQPQHF
TRBV9	-	-	TRBJ2-1	15	TGTGCCAGCAGCGTAGGGACCTTGGGCAGCGATGAGCAGTTCTTC	CASSVGTLGSDEQFF
TRBV5-4	-	few	TRBJ2-5	15	TGTGCCAGCAGCTTGGAACACCAGTACCAAGAGACCCAGTACTTC	CASSLEHQYQETQYF
TRBV28	TRBD2	-	TRBJ2-3	16	TGTGCCAGCAGTTTATACTCTAGCGGAGACACAGATACGCAGTATTTT	CASSLYSSGDTDTQYF
TRBV3-1/TRBV3-2	TRBD1	-	TRBJ1-2	14	TGTGCCAGCAGTCCCGGGACAGGGGACTATGGCTACACCTTC	CASSPGTGDYGYTF
TRBV20-1	-	-	TRBJ2-3	13	TGCAGTGCTAGTGCCCCTAGCACAGATACGCAGTATTTT	CSASAPSTDTQYF
TRBV10-3	TRBD2	-	TRBJ2-1	15	TGTGCCGGGACTAGCGGGAGTGAGAGGAACAATGAGCAGTTCTTC	CAGTSGSERNNEQFF
TRBV19	-	-	TRBJ2-4	15	TGTGCCACCCAACAATGGGGAACTCCCAAAAACATTCAGTACTTC	CATQQWGTPKNIQYF
TRBV5-1	-	-	TRBJ1-6	17	TGCGCCAGCAGCTTGACAGGGCCTAATAGCTATAATTCACCCCTCCACTTT	CASSLTGPNSYNSPLHF
TRBV2	-	once	TRBJ2-7	14	TGTGCCAGCAGGGCTCGAGTCCTAGTCTACGAGCAGTACTTC	CASRARVLVYEQYF
TRBV3-1/TRBV3-2	-	-	TRBJ2-3	21	TGTGCCAGCAGCCGCTACCCCCCGCTCCTCCATGGAGGAGGGGGCACAGATACGCAGTATTTT	CASSRYPPLLHGGGGTDTQYF
TRBV9	-	-	TRBJ1-3	15	TGTGCCAGCAGCGTAGACAGTGTCTCTGGAAACACCATATATTTT	CASSVDSVSGNTIYF
TRBV18	-	-	TRBJ2-7	15	TGTGCCAGCTCCCCCTGGGAGGAGGGGGCCCAGGAGCAGTACTTC	CASSPWEEGAQEQYF
TRBV29-1	TRBD1	-	TRBJ2-7	18	TGCAGCGTTGAAGAAAGGGGGCCGTACCGGGACAGGGAGTACGAGCAGTACTTC	CSVEERGPYRDREYEQYF
TRBV7-9	TRBD2	-	TRBJ2-1	15	TGTGCCAGCAGTTGGACTAGCGGGAGGAACAATGAGCAGTTCTTC	CASSWTSGRNNEQFF
TRBV4-2	-	once	TRBJ1-5	16	TGTGCCAGCAGCCAAGCCCCAGCAGGGCTGGGTCAGCCCCAGCATTTT	CASSQAPAGLGQPQHF
TRBV6-2/TRBV6-3	-	-	TRBJ2-1	16	TGTGCCAGCAGTCTGAGCGGAGGGAGCTCCTACAATGAGCAGTTCTTC	CASSLSGGSSYNEQFF
TRBV5-4	TRBD2	-	TRBJ2-1	13	TGTGCCACGTCGGGGGGGAGGGCTGATGAGCAGTTCTTC	CATSGGRADEQFF
TRBV28	-	once	TRBJ1-5	13	TGTGCCAGCACAGGGTACAGCAATCAGCCCCAGCATTTT	CASTGYSNQPQHF
TRBV6-5	-	-	TRBJ2-7	15	TGTGCTACGGGGAGGGAGACAGGGAGCTCCTACGAGCAGTACTTC	CATGRETGSSYEQYF
TRBV11-3	-	-	TRBJ2-5	11	TGTGCCAGCAGCTCTCAAGAGACCCAGTACTTC	CASSSQETQYF
TRBV30	-	-	TRBJ2-1	11	TGTGCCTGGAAAGGGGTTAGGGAGCAGTTCTTC	CAWKGVREQFF
TRBV28	TRBD1	-	TRBJ2-5	15	TGTGCCAGCAGCCCCGGCCGGGACAGGAAAGAGACCCAGTACTTC	CASSPGRDRKETQYF
TRBV7-3	TRBD2	few	TRBJ2-2	16	TGTGCCAGCAGCTTGAGAACTAGCGGGAACACCGGGGAGCTGTTTTTT	CASSLRTSGNTGELFF
TRBV20-1	TRBD2	-	TRBJ2-7	14	TGCAGTGCTAGTTCCCCGGGACTAGCGGACGAGCAGTACTTC	CSASSPGLADEQYF
TRBV2	-	-	TRBJ1-1	14	TGTGCCAGCAGTGACCCCCGGACGAACACTGAAGCTTTCTTT	CASSDPRTNTEAFF
TRBV5-1	TRBD2	-	TRBJ2-1	17	TGCGCCAGCAGCACGCCAAAGAGCGGGAGGGCCTACAATGAGCAGTTCTTC	CASSTPKSGRAYNEQFF
TRBV28	-	-	TRBJ1-2	14	TGTGCCAGCAGTTTACCGACAGCTCCCGATGGCTACACCTTC	CASSLPTAPDGYTF
TRBV5-6	-	-	TRBJ1-2	16	TGTGCCAGCAGCTTCCTGATCGAAACCACACCCTATGGCTACACCTTC	CASSFLIETTPYGYTF
TRBV7-3	TRBD2	-	TRBJ2-2	15	TGTGCCAGCAGCCGGACTAGCGCGAACACCGGGGAGCTGTTTTTT	CASSRTSANTGELFF
TRBV6-2/TRBV6-3	TRBD2	-	TRBJ2-2	20	TGTGCCAGCACCCCCCAGCGGGAGGGTAGGAAAGAGTCGAACACCGGGGAGCTGTTTTTT	CASTPQREGRKESNTGELFF
TRBV28	-	-	TRBJ2-5	13	TGTGCCAGCAGTTTAGGCAGGCAAGAGACCCAGTACTTC	CASSLGRQETQYF
TRBV7-9	TRBD1	-	TRBJ1-2	15	TGTGCCAGCAGCTCCCCCCAGGGAGGGGGCGATGGCTACACCTTC	CASSSPQGGGDGYTF